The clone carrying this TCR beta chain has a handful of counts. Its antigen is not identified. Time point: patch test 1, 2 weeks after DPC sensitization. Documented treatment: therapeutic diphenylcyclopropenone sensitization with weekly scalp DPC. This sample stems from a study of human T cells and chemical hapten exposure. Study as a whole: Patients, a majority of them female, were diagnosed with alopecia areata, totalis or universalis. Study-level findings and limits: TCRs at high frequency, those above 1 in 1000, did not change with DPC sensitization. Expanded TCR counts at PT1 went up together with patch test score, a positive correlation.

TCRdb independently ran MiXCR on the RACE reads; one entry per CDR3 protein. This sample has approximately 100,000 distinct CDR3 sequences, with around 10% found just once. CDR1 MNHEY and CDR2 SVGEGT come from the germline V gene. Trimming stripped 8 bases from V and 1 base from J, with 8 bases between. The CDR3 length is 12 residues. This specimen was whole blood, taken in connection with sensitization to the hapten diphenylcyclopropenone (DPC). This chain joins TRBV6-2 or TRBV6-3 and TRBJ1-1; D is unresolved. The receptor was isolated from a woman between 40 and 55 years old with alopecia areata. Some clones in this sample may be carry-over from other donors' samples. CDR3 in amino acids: CASAEWNTEAFF. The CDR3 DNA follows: TGTGCCAGCGCGGAGTGGAACACTGAAGCTTTCTTT.